This T cell receptor beta chain was retrieved from a study of response to subunit inactivated influenza vaccine. In germline, CDR1 is MNHEY, CDR2 SMNVEV (reference sequence). V lost 3 bases, J lost 2 bases, and 11 bases lay in between. This CDR3 has 14 residues. TCRdb passed the RT-PCR reads through MiXCR, listing each CDR3 protein once. In the table there are approximately 700,000 distinct CDR3 sequences, approximately 15% of which are singletons. V gene TRBV27 combines with J gene TRBJ2-7; D remains unclear. The sequence derives from a man between 45 and 60 years old who received an inactivated influenza vaccine. This sample comprised PBMCs from blood, obtained 14 to 15 days before vaccination. The CDR3 DNA is TGTGCCAGCAGTTTGAGACCTTCCCCCTACGAGCAGTACTTC. Translating it yields CASSLRPSPYEQYF.